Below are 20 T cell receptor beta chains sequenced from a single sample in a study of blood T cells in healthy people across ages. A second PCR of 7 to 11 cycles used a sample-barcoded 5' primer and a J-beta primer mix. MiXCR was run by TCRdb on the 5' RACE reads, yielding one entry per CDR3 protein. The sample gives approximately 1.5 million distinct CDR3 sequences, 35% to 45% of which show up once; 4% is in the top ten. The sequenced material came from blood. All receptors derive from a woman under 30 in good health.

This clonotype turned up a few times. CDR3 bases: TGCAGTGCTAGTAAGGGTCCGGGACCCTGGGGAAATGAGCAGTTCTTC. Translated, it gives CSASKGPGPWGNEQFF. The gene calls are TRBV20-1 and TRBJ2-1, with D perhaps assigned TRBD1 or TRBD2 (5 bases each). Germline CDR1 is DFQATT and CDR2 is SNEGSKA (reference sequence). The V and J ends lost 3 bases and 7 bases respectively, with 22 bases between them. This CDR3 spans 16 amino acids.

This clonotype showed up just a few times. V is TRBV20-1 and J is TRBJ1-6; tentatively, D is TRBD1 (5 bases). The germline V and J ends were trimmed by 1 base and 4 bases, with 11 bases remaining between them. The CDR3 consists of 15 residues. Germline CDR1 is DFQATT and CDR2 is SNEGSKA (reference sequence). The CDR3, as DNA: TGCAGTGCTAGAGTACAGGACACTTATAATTCACCCCTCCACTTT. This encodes CSARVQDTYNSPLHF.

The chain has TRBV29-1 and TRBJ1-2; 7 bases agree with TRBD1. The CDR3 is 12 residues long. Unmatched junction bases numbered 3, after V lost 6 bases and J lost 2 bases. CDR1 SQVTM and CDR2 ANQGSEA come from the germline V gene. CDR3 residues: CSVPGQNYGYTF. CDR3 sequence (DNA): TGCAGCGTACCGGGACAGAACTATGGCTACACCTTC.

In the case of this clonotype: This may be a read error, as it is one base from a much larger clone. The CDR3 spells CASSLRGLSCNEQFF. The CDR3 nucleotides are TGTGCCAGCAGTCTCCGAGGGCTCTCCTGCAATGAGCAGTTCTTC. V and J are TRBV12-3 or TRBV12-4 and TRBJ2-1, with a tentative D call TRBD2 (5 bases). The CDR3 is made up of 15 amino acids.

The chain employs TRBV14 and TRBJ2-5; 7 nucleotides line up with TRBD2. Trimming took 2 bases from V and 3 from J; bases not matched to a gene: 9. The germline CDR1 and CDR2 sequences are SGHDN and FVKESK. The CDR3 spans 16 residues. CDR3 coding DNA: TGTGCCAGCAGCCAATTTTCCCAAGCGGGAAAAGAGACCCAGTACTTC. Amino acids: CASSQFSQAGKETQYF.

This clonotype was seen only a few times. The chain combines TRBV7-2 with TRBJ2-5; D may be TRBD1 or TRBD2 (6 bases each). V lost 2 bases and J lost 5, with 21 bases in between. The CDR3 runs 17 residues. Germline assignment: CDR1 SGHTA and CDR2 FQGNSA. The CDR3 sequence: CASSLNWARGGRETQYF. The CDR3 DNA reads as TGTGCCAGCAGCTTAAATTGGGCCAGGGGAGGACGGGAGACCCAGTACTTC.

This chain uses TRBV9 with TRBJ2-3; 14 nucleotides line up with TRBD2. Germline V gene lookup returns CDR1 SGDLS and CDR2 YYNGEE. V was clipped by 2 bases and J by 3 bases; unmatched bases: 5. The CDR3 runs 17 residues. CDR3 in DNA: TGTGCCAGCAGCGTCGCCGGGACTAGCGGGGGTACAGATACGCAGTATTTT. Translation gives CASSVAGTSGGTDTQYF.

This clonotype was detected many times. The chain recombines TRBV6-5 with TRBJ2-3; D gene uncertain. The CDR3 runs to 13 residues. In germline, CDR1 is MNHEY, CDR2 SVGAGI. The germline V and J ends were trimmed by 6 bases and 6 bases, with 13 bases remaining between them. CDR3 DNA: TGTGCCAGCAGCCTAACTACCCCGGATACGCAGTATTTT. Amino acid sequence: CASSLTTPDTQYF.

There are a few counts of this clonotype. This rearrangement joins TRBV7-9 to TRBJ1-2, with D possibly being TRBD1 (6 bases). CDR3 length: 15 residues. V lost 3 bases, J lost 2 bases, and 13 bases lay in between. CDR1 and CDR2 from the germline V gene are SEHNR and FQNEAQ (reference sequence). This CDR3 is CASSFFSTGNYGYTF. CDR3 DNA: TGTGCCAGCAGCTTCTTCTCCACAGGGAACTATGGCTACACCTTC.

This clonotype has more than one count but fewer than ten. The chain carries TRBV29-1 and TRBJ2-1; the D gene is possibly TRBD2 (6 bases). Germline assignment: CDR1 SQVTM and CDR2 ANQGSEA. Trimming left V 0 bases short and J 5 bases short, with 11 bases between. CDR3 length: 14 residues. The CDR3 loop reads CSVEDDGGNNEQFF. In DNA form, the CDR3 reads TGCAGCGTTGAAGATGACGGAGGGAACAATGAGCAGTTCTTC.

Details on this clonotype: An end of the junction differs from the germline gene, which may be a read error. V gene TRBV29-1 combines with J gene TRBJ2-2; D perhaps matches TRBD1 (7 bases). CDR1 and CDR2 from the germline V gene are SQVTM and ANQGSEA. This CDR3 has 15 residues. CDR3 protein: CSVERRGRGTGELFF. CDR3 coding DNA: TGCAGCGTTGAACGGAGGGGGCGAGGAACCGGGGAGTTGTTTTTT.

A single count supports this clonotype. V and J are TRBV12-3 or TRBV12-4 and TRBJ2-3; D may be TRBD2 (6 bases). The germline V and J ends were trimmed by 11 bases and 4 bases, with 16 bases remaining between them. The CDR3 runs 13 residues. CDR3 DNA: TGTGCCGGCACCGGGGAGGAGGCAGATACGCAGTATTTT. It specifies CAGTGEEADTQYF.

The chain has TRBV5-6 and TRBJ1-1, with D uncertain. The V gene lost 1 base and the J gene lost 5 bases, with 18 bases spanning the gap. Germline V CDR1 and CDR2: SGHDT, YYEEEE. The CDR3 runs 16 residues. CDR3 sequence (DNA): TGTGCCAGCAGCTTGCCCGGCGGAGGGAGGTGGACTGAAGCTTTCTTT. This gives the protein CASSLPGGGRWTEAFF.

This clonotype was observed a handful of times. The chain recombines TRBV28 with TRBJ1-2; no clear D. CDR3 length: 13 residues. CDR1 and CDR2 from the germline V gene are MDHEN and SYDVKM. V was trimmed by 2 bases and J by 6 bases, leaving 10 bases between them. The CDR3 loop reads CASSLLIRDGYTF. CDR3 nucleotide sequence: TGTGCCAGCAGTTTACTGATTCGAGATGGCTACACCTTC.

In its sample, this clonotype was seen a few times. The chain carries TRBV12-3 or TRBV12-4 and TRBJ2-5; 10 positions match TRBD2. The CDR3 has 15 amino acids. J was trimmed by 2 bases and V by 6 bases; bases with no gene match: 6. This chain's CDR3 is CASRRLAGSQETQYF. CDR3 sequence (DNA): TGTGCCAGCAGAAGACTAGCGGGTTCTCAAGAGACCCAGTACTTC.

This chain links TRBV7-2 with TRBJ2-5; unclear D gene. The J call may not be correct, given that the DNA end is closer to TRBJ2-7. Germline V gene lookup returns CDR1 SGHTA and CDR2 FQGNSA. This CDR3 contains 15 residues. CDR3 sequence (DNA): TGTGCCAGCAGCTTAGCGGCAGGAGAAAACTACGAGCAGTACTTC. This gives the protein CASSLAAGENYEQYF.

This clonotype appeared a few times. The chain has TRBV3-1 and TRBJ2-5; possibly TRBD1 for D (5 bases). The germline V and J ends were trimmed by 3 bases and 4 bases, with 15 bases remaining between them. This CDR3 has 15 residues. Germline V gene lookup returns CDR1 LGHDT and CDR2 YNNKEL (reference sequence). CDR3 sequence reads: CASSHMQGVRETQYF. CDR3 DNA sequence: TGTGCCAGCAGCCACATGCAAGGGGTGAGAGAGACCCAGTACTTC.

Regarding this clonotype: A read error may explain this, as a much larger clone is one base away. CDR3 coding DNA: TGCGCCAGCAGCTTGGCCTCTAGCGCCTCCTACAATGAGCAGTACTTC. It encodes CASSLASSASYNEQYF. The genes are TRBV5-1 and TRBJ2-1; D may be TRBD2 (6 bases). The end of the DNA aligns better with TRBJ2-7, so the J call may be wrong. The germline gives CDR1 SGHRS, CDR2 YFSETQ. The CDR3 totals 16 residues.

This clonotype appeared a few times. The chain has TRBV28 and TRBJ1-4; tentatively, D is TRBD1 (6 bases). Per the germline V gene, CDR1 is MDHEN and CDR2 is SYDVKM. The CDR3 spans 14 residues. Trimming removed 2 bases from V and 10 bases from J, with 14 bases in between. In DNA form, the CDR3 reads TGTGCCAGCAGTTTACTCTCGGAAGGGGGAAAACTGTTTTTT. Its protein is CASSLLSEGGKLFF.

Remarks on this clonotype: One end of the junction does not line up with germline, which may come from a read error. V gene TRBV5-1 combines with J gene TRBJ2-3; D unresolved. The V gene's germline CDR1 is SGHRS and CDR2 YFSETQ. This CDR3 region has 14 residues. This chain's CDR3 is CASSLAGSTDRQYF. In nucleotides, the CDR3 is TGCGCCAGCAGCTTGGCGGGTAGCACAGATAGGCAGTATTTT.